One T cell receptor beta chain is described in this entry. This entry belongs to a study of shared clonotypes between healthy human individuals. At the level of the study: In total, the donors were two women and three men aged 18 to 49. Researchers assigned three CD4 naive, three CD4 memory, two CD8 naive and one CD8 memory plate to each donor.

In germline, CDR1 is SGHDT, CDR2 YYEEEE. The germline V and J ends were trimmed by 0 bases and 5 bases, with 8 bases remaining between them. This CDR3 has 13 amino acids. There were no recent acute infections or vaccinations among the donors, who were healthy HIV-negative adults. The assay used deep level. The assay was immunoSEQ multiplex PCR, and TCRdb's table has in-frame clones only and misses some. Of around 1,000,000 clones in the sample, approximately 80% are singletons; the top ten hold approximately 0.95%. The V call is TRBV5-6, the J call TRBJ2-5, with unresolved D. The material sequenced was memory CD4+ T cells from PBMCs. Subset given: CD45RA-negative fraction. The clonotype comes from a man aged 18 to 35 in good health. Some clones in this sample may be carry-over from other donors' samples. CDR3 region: CASSLEGLETQYF. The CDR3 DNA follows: TGTGCCAGCAGCTTGGAAGGGCTGGAGACCCAGTACTTC.